What follows are 5 T cell receptor beta chains derived from one specimen sequenced in a study of long-term antiretroviral therapy in people with HIV. At survey level, the immunoSEQ assay was run in its v3.0 version. Sequencing used immunoSEQ multiplex PCR; TCRdb keeps in-frame clones, though not all of them. This table has 17,000 or so clones, roughly nine tenths appearing once. This specimen consisted of unsorted PBMCs, obtained 0.3 years after starting antiretroviral therapy. The receptors derive from a man aged 60 to 69 with HIV.

The rearrangement joins TRBV28 to TRBJ2-2; 12 bases agree with TRBD2. This CDR3 is 20 amino acids long. V lost 5 bases, J lost 4 bases, and 17 bases stayed unmatched. Germline V CDR1 and CDR2: MDHEN, SYDVKM. CDR3 region: CASSPGSASSGGASTGELFF. In DNA, the CDR3 is TGTGCCAGCAGTCCGGGTTCAGCGTCTAGCGGGGGGGCTAGCACCGGGGAGCTGTTTTTT.

The chain couples TRBV2 to TRBJ1-2; 8 bases fit TRBD1. V lost 6 bases and J lost 4; bases outside the gene matches: 13. Germline CDR1 and CDR2: SNHLY and FYNNEI. The CDR3 spans 16 residues. CDR3 coding DNA: TGTGCCAGCAGGTACGGACAGGGAGGTGTTGTCTATGGCTACACCTTC. It is translated as CASRYGQGGVVYGYTF.

The chain combines TRBV7-9 with TRBJ1-5; D is unresolved. The CDR3 is 12 amino acids. Per the germline V gene, CDR1 is SEHNR and CDR2 is FQNEAQ (reference sequence). V shed 3 bases and J shed 5 bases, with 5 bases lying between them. CDR3 sequence reads: CASSFSDQPQHF. The CDR3, as DNA: TGTGCCAGCAGCTTTTCGGATCAGCCCCAGCATTTT.

This chain connects TRBV7-2 to TRBJ2-7, with 11 bases identical to TRBD1. CDR3 length equals 14 residues. CDR1 is SGHTA, CDR2 FQGNSA, per germline. Trimming cost V 4 bases and J 1 base; bases outside gene matches: 0. CDR3 protein: CASSWDRGSYEQYF. CDR3 bases: TGTGCCAGCAGCTGGGACAGGGGGTCCTACGAGCAGTACTTC.

This rearrangement joins TRBV5-1 to TRBJ2-3; possible D gene TRBD2, 6 bases. Germline V gene data show CDR1 as SGHRS and CDR2 as YFSETQ. The CDR3 totals 15 residues. The ends were cut back, 3 bases at V and 2 bases at J, with 13 bases in the middle. The CDR3 sequence is CASSSGTYLTDTQYF. DNA for the CDR3: TGCGCCAGCAGCTCCGGGACTTATCTCACAGATACGCAGTATTTT.